This TCR beta chain was documented in a study of blood T cell repertoires in COVID-19 (dated by TCRdb to 2018 to 2021). Notes on the research overall: The collaborator samples originated in the United States, Italy and Spain and spanned the acute and convalescent phases of COVID-19. Nearly every sample came with metadata listing a de-identified subject ID, COVID-19 status, age in years and sex. The dataset comprised deeply sampled blood TCRbeta repertoires from subjects exposed to, actively infected with, or recovered from COVID-19. Where HLA class I and class II types were available, the types were taken from metadata supplied by the sample provider, not from assay-based typing. Samples came from the ongoing ImmuneRACE study (first 160 participants) plus 1,254 subjects from 6 global collaborators. The material from the prospective study consisted of cDNA or gDNA derived from T cells, B-cell-depleted T cells, or PBMCs. The repertoires were made available in a free public database intended to serve as a resource for research on the immune response to SARS-CoV-2. Broad study findings and their caveats: How much clinical and demographic metadata was included differed by source and by participant, and the metadata was provided uncurated.

TCRbeta CDR3 regions were amplified from genomic DNA using the immunoSEQ Assay, a bias-controlled multiplex PCR. The study's own analysis went as follows. The number of nucleated cells in each sample was estimated from the amplification of reference gene primers within the assay. To quantify the absolute abundance of each unique TCRbeta CDR3 rearrangement, sequence reads were collapsed and filtered. For each sample, productive Simpson clonality was calculated as the square root of Simpson's diversity index across productive rearrangements. Sourced from immuneACCESS, this table was stored by TCRdb with only in-frame sequences that have V and J called. A share of the clones is absent; for the studies checked, an unresolved V gene accounts for under half, and the remainder has no known explanation. Clone size and V and J calls were adopted from that table, with D and trimming inferred from the DNA. The sample includes around 100,000 clones, with 88% observed a single time. The ten top clones hold about 3% of the sample.

The collaborating institutions used their own protocols to collect whole blood in K2EDTA tubes. Collaborator samples were shipped for TCRbeta analysis as frozen whole blood, isolated PBMCs, or DNA extracted from either sample type. V is reduced by 4 bases and J by 7 bases, leaving a spacing of 17 bases between them. From the cysteine up to the phenylalanine, the CDR3 has a length of 15 residues. The entry retains the CDR3 DNA only, 45 bases that are in frame from base 1. As encoded in the germline V gene, CDR1 is MNHEY while CDR2 is SVGAGI. With respect to this clone: No cognate antigen has been identified for it. There are no base qualities to consult, and no much larger clone falls within one base.

What was sequenced was peripheral blood. The sequence is built from TRBV6-5 and TRBJ1-3, with TRBD1 perhaps the D gene, on 5 matching bases. This clonotype originated in a human donor in a cohort sampled during active COVID-19. The DNA sequence reads TGTGCCAGCAGTTCGACAGATCAGCTCCTGAACACCATATATTTT. Its protein is CASSSTDQLLNTIYF.